This TCR beta chain was captured in a study of T cell changes during pregnancy in multiple sclerosis. The CDR3 runs 16 residues. Germline values: CDR1 GTSNPN, CDR2 SVGIG (reference sequence). J was trimmed by 3 bases and V by 1 base; bases with no gene match: 10. Using immunoSEQ multiplex PCR, the repertoire was profiled, and TCRdb retains in-frame clones only, with some absent. The table has about 35,000 clones, more than 70% seen once. V usage is TRBV30 and J usage is TRBJ2-7, with TRBD2 matching 9 bases. The source of this sequence is a female donor in good health, enrolled as a control in a pregnancy study. Sequencing used CD4+ T cells from peripheral blood mononuclear cells, obtained after pregnancy. CDR3 in DNA: TGTGCCTGGAGTGAAGCGGGGGGTCACACTCTCTACGAGCAGTACTTC. Its protein product is CAWSEAGGHTLYEQYF.